The rows below give T cell receptor beta chains drawn from one sample of a study of shared T cell receptors in the human thymus. TCRdb keeps only in-frame clones here, not all; method: immunoSEQ multiplex PCR. The profile covers about 610,000 clones, with approximately 90% appearing a single time and 0.0095% to 0.013% taken by the ten largest. These data were also filed under a second study, of human thymus T cells.

Source material: thymocytes. Receptors originate from a boy younger than two with a congenital heart defect. Both conserved end residues are part of each CDR3. Each record gives: clone size, J gene, D gene, V gene, CDR3 DNA, CDR3 protein. The D gene is left open where the match is weak. Some rows mark clone size as missing; the rest say once, few, many or name a class of expanded clone.

>few|TRBJ2-6|-|TRBV14
TGTGCCAGCAGCCAAGGGGGCGGTTTAACCCTCTCTGGGGCCAACGTCCTGACTTTC
CASSQGGGLTLSGANVLTF
>-|TRBJ2-3|TRBD2|TRBV5-6
TGTGCCAGCAGCTTTCGGCTAGCGGGAGGGAACACAGATACGCAGTATTTT
CASSFRLAGGNTDTQYF
>few|TRBJ2-7|-|TRBV7-9
TGTGCCAGCACATCAAACATAGGGGCCTACGAGCAGTACTTC
CASTSNIGAYEQYF
>-|TRBJ1-1|-|TRBV30
TGTGCCTGGAAGCACGACAGGAGAGAAGCTTTCTTT
CAWKHDRREAFF
>few|TRBJ1-1|TRBD1|TRBV5-6
TGTGCCAGCAGCGACGGACAGGGCCCCACCACTGAAGCTTTCTTT
CASSDGQGPTTEAFF
>-|TRBJ2-7|-|TRBV5-8
TGTGCCAGCAGCTTGGAGGGGACAACCACCTACGAGCAGTACTTC
CASSLEGTTTYEQYF
>-|TRBJ2-1|TRBD2|TRBV11-3
TGTGCCAGCAGCTTTGGAAGCGGGAGGGCCGGGAATGAGCAGTTCTTC
CASSFGSGRAGNEQFF
>few|TRBJ1-4|TRBD1|TRBV28
TGTGCCAGCAGGAAGAGGGACAGGTCGGGTACTAATGAAAAACTGTTTTTT
CASRKRDRSGTNEKLFF
>few|TRBJ2-7|-|TRBV27
TGTGCCAGCAGTTTCGGACATACCATCTACGAGCAGTACTTC
CASSFGHTIYEQYF
>-|TRBJ1-2|TRBD1|TRBV6-1
TGTGCCAGCAGTGAAGCGGGGACAGGGGGCTCCTTAGGTGGCTACACCTTC
CASSEAGTGGSLGGYTF
>-|TRBJ2-3|TRBD2|TRBV9
TGTGCCAGCAGCGATCTAGCGGGATGGGCCCCCCCGCAGCGGACGCAGTATTTT
CASSDLAGWAPPQRTQYF